This record looks at one TCR beta chain sequence and its context. The junction departs from germline at one end; a sequencing error may be responsible. This record comes from a study of blood T cells in healthy people across ages. The CDR3 is 12 amino acids. CDR1 ENHRY and CDR2 SYGVKD come from the germline V gene. Next came a second PCR, run for about 6 to 11 cycles, which used a sample-barcoded 5' primer along with a J-beta primer mix. TCRdb analysed the 5' RACE reads with MiXCR anew, one entry per CDR3 protein. Of hundreds of thousands of distinct CDR3 sequences listed, under 25% were seen once; the top ten hold roughly 3.6%.

Sequencing was performed on blood. The sequence was obtained from an older man in good health. V and J are TRBV10-3 and TRBJ2-7; the D gene is possibly TRBD1 (5 bases). CDR3 in amino acids: CAISGDLPRAVF. For the CDR3, the DNA is TGTGCCATCAGTGGTGATTTGCCCAGGGCTGTCTTC.